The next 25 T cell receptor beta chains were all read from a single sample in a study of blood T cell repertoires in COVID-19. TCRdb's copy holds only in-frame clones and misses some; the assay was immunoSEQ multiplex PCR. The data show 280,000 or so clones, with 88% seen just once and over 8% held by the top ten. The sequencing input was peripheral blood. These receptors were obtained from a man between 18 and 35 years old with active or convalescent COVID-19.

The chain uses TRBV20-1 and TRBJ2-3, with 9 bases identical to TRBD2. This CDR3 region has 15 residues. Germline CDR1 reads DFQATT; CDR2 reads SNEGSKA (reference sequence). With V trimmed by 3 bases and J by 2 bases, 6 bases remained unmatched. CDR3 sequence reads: CSASNSGGPTDTQYF. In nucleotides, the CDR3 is TGCAGTGCTAGTAATAGCGGGGGACCCACAGATACGCAGTATTTT.

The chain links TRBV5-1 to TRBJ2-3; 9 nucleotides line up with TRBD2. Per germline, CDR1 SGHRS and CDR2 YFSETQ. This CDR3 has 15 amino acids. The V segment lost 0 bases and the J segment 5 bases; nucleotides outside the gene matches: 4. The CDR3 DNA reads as TGCGCCAGCAGCTTGGCGGCGGGGGGGTTAGATACGCAGTATTTT. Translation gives CASSLAAGGLDTQYF.

The CDR3 DNA follows: TGTGCCAGCAGCCCCCACACCCTTGGCTACACCTTC. Translating gives CASSPHTLGYTF. The chain couples TRBV9 to TRBJ1-2; D call uncertain. The V gene's germline CDR1 is SGDLS and CDR2 YYNGEE. CDR3 length: 12 residues. Trimming pared 4 bases from V and 7 bases from J, leaving 11 bases between.

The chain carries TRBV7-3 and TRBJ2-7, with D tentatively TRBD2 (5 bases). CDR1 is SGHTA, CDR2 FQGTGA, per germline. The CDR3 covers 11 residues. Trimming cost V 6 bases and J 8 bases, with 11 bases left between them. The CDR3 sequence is CASSSVEKQYF. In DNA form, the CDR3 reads TGTGCCAGCAGTAGCGTGGAAAAGCAGTACTTC.

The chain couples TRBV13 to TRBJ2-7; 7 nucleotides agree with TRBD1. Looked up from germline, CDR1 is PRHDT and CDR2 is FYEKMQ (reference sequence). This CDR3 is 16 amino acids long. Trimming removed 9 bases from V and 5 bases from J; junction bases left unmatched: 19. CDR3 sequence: CASTDPLRQGSHEQYF. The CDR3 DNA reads TGTGCCAGTACAGATCCCCTTCGACAGGGAAGCCACGAGCAGTACTTC.

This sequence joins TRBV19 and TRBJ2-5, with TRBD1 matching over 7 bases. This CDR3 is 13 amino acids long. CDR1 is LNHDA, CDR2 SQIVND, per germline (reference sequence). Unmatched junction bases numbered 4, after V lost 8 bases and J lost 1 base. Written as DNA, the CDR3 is TGTGCCAGTCGACAGGGCGGCCAAGAGACCCAGTACTTC. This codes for CASRQGGQETQYF.

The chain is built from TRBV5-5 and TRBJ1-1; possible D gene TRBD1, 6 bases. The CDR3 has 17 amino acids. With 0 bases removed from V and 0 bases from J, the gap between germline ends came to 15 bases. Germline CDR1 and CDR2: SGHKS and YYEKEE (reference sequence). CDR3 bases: TGTGCCAGCAGCTTGGGACAGGACGGCCACATGAACACTGAAGCTTTCTTT. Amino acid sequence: CASSLGQDGHMNTEAFF.

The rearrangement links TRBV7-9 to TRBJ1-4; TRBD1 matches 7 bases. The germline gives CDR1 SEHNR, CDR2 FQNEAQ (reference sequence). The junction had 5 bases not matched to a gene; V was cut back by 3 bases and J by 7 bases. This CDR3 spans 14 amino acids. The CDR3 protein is CASSFRQGREKLFF. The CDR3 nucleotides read TGTGCCAGCAGCTTCAGACAGGGTCGTGAAAAACTGTTTTTT.

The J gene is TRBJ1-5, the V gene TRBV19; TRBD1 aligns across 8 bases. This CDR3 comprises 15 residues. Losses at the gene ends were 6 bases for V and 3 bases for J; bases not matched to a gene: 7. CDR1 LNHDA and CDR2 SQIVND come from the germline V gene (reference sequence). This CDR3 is CASRPDRGINQPQHF. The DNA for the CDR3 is TGTGCCAGTAGACCCGACAGGGGAATCAATCAGCCCCAGCATTTT.

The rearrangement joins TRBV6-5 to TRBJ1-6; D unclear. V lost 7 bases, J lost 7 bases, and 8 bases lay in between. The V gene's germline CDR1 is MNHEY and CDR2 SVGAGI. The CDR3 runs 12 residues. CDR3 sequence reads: CASKRRNSPLHF. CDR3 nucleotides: TGTGCCAGCAAGCGAAGGAATTCACCCCTCCACTTT.

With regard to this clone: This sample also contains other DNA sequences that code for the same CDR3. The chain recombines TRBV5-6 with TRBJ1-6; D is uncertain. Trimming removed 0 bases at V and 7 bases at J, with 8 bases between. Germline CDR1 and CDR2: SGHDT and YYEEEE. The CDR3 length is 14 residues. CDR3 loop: CASSLGGSNSPLHF. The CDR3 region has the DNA TGTGCCAGCAGCTTGGGCGGCAGCAATTCACCCCTCCACTTT.

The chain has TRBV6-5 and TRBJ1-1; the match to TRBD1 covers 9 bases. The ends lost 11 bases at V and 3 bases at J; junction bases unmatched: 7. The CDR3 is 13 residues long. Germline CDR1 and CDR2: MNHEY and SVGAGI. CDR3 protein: CAGGDRADTEAFF. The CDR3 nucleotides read TGTGCCGGCGGGGACAGGGCCGACACTGAAGCTTTCTTT.

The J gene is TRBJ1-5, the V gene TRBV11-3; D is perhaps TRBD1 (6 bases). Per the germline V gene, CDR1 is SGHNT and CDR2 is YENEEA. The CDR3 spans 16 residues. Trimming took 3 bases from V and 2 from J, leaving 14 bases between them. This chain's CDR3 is CASSLLQGGGNQPQHF. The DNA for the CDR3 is TGTGCCAGCAGCTTGTTACAGGGTGGCGGCAATCAGCCCCAGCATTTT.

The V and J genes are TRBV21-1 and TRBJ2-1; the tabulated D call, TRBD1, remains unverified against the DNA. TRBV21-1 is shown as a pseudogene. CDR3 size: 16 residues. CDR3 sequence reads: CASSREGTGIYNEQFF. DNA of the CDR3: TGTGCCAGCAGCAGGGAAGGGACAGGGATCTACAATGAGCAGTTCTTC.

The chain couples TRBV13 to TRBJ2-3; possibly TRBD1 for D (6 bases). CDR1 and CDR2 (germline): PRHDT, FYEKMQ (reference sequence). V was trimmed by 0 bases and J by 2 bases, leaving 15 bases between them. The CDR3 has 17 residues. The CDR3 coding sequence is TGTGCCAGCAGCTTAGGCCTTCCGGGACACTCCACAGATACGCAGTATTTT. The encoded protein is CASSLGLPGHSTDTQYF.

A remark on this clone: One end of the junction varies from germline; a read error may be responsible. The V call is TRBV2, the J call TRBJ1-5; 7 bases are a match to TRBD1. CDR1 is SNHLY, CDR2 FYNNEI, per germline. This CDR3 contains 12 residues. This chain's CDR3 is CSTGRGNQPQHF. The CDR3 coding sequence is TGCTCGACAGGGAGAGGCAATCAGCCCCAGCATTTT.

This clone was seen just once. As DNA, the CDR3 is TGTGCCAGTAACGAAGATCGCGGCAGTATCGAAGGAGAAGCTTTCTTT. Amino acid sequence: CASNEDRGSIEGEAFF. The V call is TRBV19, the J call TRBJ1-1, with unresolved D. With 7 bases removed from V and 8 bases from J, the gap between germline ends came to 26 bases. The CDR3 extends over 16 amino acids. CDR1 is LNHDA and CDR2 is SQIVND in the germline V gene (reference sequence).

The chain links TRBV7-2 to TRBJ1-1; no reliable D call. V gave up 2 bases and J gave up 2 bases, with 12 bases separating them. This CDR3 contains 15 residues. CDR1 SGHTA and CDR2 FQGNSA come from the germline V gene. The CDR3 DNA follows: TGTGCCAGCAGCTTATTGATCAGGTCCAACACTGAAGCTTTCTTT. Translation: CASSLLIRSNTEAFF.

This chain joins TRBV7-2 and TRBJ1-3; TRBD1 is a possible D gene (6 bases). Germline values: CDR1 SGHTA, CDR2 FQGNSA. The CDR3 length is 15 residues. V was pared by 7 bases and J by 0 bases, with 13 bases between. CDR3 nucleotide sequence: TGTGCCAGCACCGATCAGGGGAACTCTGGAAACACCATATATTTT. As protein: CASTDQGNSGNTIYF.

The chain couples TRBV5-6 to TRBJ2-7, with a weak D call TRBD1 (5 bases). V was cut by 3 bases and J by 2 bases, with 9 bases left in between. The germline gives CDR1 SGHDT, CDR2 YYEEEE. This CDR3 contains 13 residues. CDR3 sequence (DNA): TGTGCCAGCAGCTCCTCAGGGCCCTACGAGCAGTACTTC. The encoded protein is CASSSSGPYEQYF.

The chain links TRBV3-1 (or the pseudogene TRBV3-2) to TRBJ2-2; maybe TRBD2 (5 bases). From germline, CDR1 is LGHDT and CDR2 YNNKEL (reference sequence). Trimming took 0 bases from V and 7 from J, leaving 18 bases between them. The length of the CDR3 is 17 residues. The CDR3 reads CASSQDLGAGGVGELFF. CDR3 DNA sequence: TGTGCCAGCAGCCAAGATCTCGGTGCGGGTGGGGTCGGGGAGCTGTTTTTT.

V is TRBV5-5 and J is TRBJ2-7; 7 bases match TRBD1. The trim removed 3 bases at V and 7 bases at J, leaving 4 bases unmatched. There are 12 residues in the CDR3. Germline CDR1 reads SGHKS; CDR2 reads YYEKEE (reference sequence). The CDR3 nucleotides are TGTGCCAGCAGCTCGACAGGGCGGGAGCAGTACTTC. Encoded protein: CASSSTGREQYF. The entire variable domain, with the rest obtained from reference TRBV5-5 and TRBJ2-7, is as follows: DAGVTQSPTHLIKTRGQQVTLRCSPISGHKSVSWYQQVLGQGPQFIFQYYEKEERGRGNFPDRFSARQFPNYSSELNVNALLLGDSALYLCASSSTGREQYFGPGTRLTVT.

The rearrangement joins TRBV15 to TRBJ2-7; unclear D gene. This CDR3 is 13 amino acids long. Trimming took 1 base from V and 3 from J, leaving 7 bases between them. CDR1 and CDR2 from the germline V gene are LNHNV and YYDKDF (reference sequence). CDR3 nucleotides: TGTGCCACCAGCAGAGGCGGAAACTACGAGCAGTACTTC. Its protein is CATSRGGNYEQYF.

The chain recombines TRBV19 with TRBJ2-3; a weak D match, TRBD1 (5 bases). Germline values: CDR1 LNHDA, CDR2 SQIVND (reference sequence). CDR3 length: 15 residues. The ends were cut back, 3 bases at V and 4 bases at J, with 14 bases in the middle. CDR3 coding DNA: TGTGCCAGTAGTATGGGCAGGGCCAGTTCAGATACGCAGTATTTT. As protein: CASSMGRASSDTQYF.

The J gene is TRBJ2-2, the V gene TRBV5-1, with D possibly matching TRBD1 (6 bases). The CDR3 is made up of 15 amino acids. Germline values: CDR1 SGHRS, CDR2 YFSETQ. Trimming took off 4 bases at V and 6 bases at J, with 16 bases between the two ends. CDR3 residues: CASSPDSRGSGELFF. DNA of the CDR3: TGCGCCAGCAGCCCGGACAGCCGGGGTTCCGGGGAGCTGTTTTTT.